This TCR beta chain derives from a study of T cells in Graves' hyperthyroidism and ophthalmopathy. The germline CDR1 and CDR2 sequences are SGHVS and FQNEAQ. This CDR3 has 15 residues. The V end was cut by 1 base, the J end by 5 bases, with 14 bases between. Hyperthyroidism had been newly diagnosed in patients aged 18 to 65, and its duration was under 2 months. The investigators amplified TCR beta CDR3 regions from RNA transcripts. First-round RT-PCR with HTBI primers amplified the TCR CDR3 region. MiXCR, run by TCRdb on the multiplex PCR reads, gives a single entry per CDR3 protein. The table includes around 600,000 distinct CDR3 sequences, 15% to 17% detected once. In its sample, this clonotype was seen many times.

This sequence was found in a woman aged 25 to 39 with Graves' hyperthyroidism. Source material: blood. V usage is TRBV7-8 and J usage is TRBJ2-5; D gene uncertain. The CDR3: CASSLVWTGWETQYF. DNA for the CDR3: TGTGCCAGCAGCTTAGTTTGGACGGGTTGGGAGACCCAGTACTTC.